A few counts support the clone carrying this T cell receptor beta chain. A read error may produce the germline difference seen at one junction end. Primed by a sample-barcoded 5' primer and a J-beta primer mix, a second PCR proceeded for about 7 to 12 cycles. TCRdb re-called the 5' RACE reads through MiXCR, storing one row per CDR3 protein. The table records roughly 1,100,000 distinct CDR3 sequences, approximately 26% of them present only once. There are 13 residues in the CDR3. Looked up from germline, CDR1 is SGHRS and CDR2 is YFSETQ. This record comes from a study of blood T cells in healthy people across ages. The same sample was also studied in work on T cells of mothers and their children.

The chain carries TRBV5-1 and TRBJ2-5; 7 nucleotides align to TRBD1. Sequencing was performed on blood. The receptor was derived from a girl aged 2 to 10 in good health. CDR3 in DNA: TGCGCCAGTAGCTTGTGGACAGGAGAGACCCAGTGCTTC. Residues: CASSLWTGETQCF.